The next 22 T cell receptor beta chains were all read from a single sample in a study of technical replicates of blood from several donors. Sequencing used immunoSEQ multiplex PCR; TCRdb keeps in-frame clones, though not all of them. In the table there are fewer than 85,000 clones, roughly 94% of which are singletons. Material: T cells isolated from PBMCs. The receptors derive from a human donor in good health.

The J gene is TRBJ1-5, the V gene TRBV7-9; the D is unclear. Deletions cut 6 bases from V and 0 bases from J, with 9 bases between. The germline CDR1 and CDR2 sequences are SEHNR and FQNEAQ (reference sequence). The CDR3 contains 14 residues. The CDR3 DNA follows: TGTGCCAGCAGTCTTGCCTATAGCAATCAGCCCCAGCATTTT. Its translation is CASSLAYSNQPQHF.

Comment on this clone: The germline gene is not matched at one end of the junction; a read error may be the cause. Other DNA sequences in the sample encode the same CDR3. The CDR3 reads CASSFGGQPQHF. DNA for the CDR3: TGTGCCAGCAGCTTCGGAGGCCAGCCCCAACATTTT. This sequence joins TRBV7-9 and TRBJ1-5, with D hard to call. The CDR3 spans 12 residues. Germline CDR1 is SEHNR and CDR2 is FQNEAQ (reference sequence).

The rearrangement links TRBV19 to TRBJ1-5; D unclear. The CDR3 sequence is 15 residues long. V gave up 1 base and J gave up 0 bases, with 7 bases separating them. Germline CDR1 and CDR2: LNHDA and SQIVND (reference sequence). DNA for the CDR3: TGTGCCAGTAGTATAGCAGGCTATAGCAATCAGCCCCAGCATTTT. This gives the protein CASSIAGYSNQPQHF.

V and J are TRBV28 and TRBJ1-5; TRBD1 agrees at 7 bases. This CDR3 is built from 15 residues. V lost 7 bases and J lost 3; bases outside the gene matches: 9. Germline V gives CDR1 MDHEN, CDR2 SYDVKM. CDR3 sequence reads: CASTYLQGINQPQHF. The CDR3 coding sequence is TGTGCCAGCACCTACTTACAGGGGATCAATCAGCCCCAGCATTTT.

The rearrangement uses TRBV7-6 and TRBJ2-1; tentative D call: TRBD1 (6 bases). Germline V gives CDR1 SGHVS, CDR2 FNYEAQ. The CDR3 extends over 16 amino acids. V shed 4 bases and J shed 3 bases, with 16 bases lying between them. The CDR3 region is CASSSYRVQGYNEQFF. In DNA form, the CDR3 reads TGTGCCAGCAGCTCATACAGAGTACAGGGCTACAATGAGCAGTTCTTC.

The V and J genes are TRBV15 and TRBJ1-1; D is unresolved. Between the trimmed V and J ends, which lost 3 bases and 5 bases, there was a span of 10 bases. This CDR3 contains 13 residues. From germline, CDR1 is LNHNV and CDR2 YYDKDF (reference sequence). The CDR3 here is CATSSIGGTEAFF. The CDR3 DNA is TGTGCCACCAGCAGCATAGGAGGAACTGAAGCTTTCTTT.

The chain combines TRBV21-1 with TRBJ1-5; the DNA was not compared with TRBD1, the D call given in the table. TRBV21-1 is marked as a pseudogene. The CDR3 sequence is 15 residues long. DNA for the CDR3: TGTGCCAGCAGCGGCCTCAGGGATAGCAATCAGCCCCAGCATTTT. This gives the protein CASSGLRDSNQPQHF.

The V call is TRBV10-3, the J call TRBJ2-7; 14 bases line up with TRBD2. The germline CDR1 and CDR2 sequences are ENHRY and SYGVKD. CDR3 size: 18 residues. Losses at the gene ends were 0 bases for V and 5 bases for J; bases not matched to a gene: 9. The CDR3 here is CAISESQGLAGVSNEQYF. The CDR3 region has the DNA TGTGCCATCAGTGAGTCGCAGGGACTAGCGGGAGTATCCAACGAGCAGTACTTC.

The gene calls are TRBV4-1 and TRBJ2-5, with 14 bases identical to TRBD2. With 0 bases clipped from V and 5 bases from J, the junction kept 11 bases outside the gene matches. Per the germline V gene, CDR1 is MGHRA and CDR2 is YSYEKL. CDR3 length equals 19 residues. The chain's CDR3 is CASSQERGTSGRPRETQYF. The CDR3 region has the DNA TGCGCCAGCAGCCAAGAAAGAGGGACTAGCGGGAGACCCCGGGAGACCCAGTACTTC.

The chain couples TRBV6-1 to TRBJ1-2, with a possible D match to TRBD1 (5 bases). Germline V gene data show CDR1 as MNHNS and CDR2 as SASEGT. The CDR3 consists of 15 residues. V shed 6 bases and J shed 2 bases, with 16 bases lying between them. The CDR3, as DNA: TGTGCCAGCAGCCACGAAAACTCAGGGAACTATGGCTACACCTTC. It is translated as CASSHENSGNYGYTF.

J is TRBJ2-2 and V is TRBV2; 15 bases are shared with TRBD2. CDR3 length: 16 amino acids. Unmatched junction bases numbered 2, after V lost 6 bases and J lost 3 bases. CDR1 is SNHLY, CDR2 FYNNEI, per germline. CDR3 in DNA: TGTGCCAGCAGCGGACTAGCGGGGGGGGACACCGGGGAGCTGTTTTTT. Translating it yields CASSGLAGGDTGELFF. The whole variable domain, remainder taken from reference TRBV2 and TRBJ2-2, is EPEVTQTPSHQVTQMGQEVILRCVPISNHLYFYWYRQILGQKVEFLVSFYNNEISEKSEIFDDQFSVERPDGSNFTLKIRSTKLEDSAMYFCASSGLAGGDTGELFFGEGSRLTVL.

The rearrangement uses TRBV29-1 and TRBJ1-2, with D hard to call. CDR1 and CDR2 from the germline V gene are SQVTM and ANQGSEA. V lost 3 bases to trimming and J lost 2 bases, with 16 bases between them. CDR3 length: 15 amino acids. The CDR3 DNA is TGCAGCGTTGAGTTCCTGGCCCCGCACAACTATGGCTACACCTTC. It yields the protein CSVEFLAPHNYGYTF.

The chain combines TRBV19 with TRBJ1-1, with D uncertain. The V gene lost 0 bases and the J gene lost 11 bases, with 16 bases spanning the gap. Germline V gene sequence: CDR1 LNHDA, CDR2 SQIVND (reference sequence). This CDR3 region has 14 residues. The CDR3 is CASSIDRISPGAFF. The CDR3 DNA reads as TGTGCCAGTAGTATAGATCGAATTAGCCCGGGGGCTTTCTTT.

This chain joins TRBV7-9 and TRBJ2-2; no definite D call. Trimming removed 2 bases at V and 8 bases at J, with 6 bases between. Germline V CDR1 and CDR2: SEHNR, FQNEAQ (reference sequence). The CDR3 extends over 12 amino acids. The CDR3 DNA follows: TGTGCCAGCAGCTTAAAAGAGGGGGAGCTGTTTTTT. Protein: CASSLKEGELFF.

The chain joins TRBV19 to TRBJ2-7; 10 bases match TRBD1. With 1 base clipped from V and 6 bases from J, the junction kept 0 bases outside the gene matches. This CDR3 is built from 13 residues. The germline gives CDR1 LNHDA, CDR2 SQIVND (reference sequence). The CDR3 sequence: CASSIGTGGEQYF. The CDR3 DNA reads TGTGCCAGTAGTATAGGGACAGGGGGCGAGCAGTACTTC.

The chain recombines TRBV25-1 with TRBJ1-2, with a possible D match to TRBD1 (6 bases). The CDR3 spans 14 residues. The V and J ends lost 5 bases and 0 bases respectively, with 10 bases between them. Germline CDR1 and CDR2: MGHDK and SYGVNS. The CDR3 coding sequence is TGTGCCAGCAGTCTGACAGGTGCTAACTATGGCTACACCTTC. Encoded protein: CASSLTGANYGYTF.

The J gene is TRBJ2-1, the V gene TRBV5-1; 16 bases agree with TRBD2. From germline, CDR1 is SGHRS and CDR2 YFSETQ. The CDR3 contains 19 residues. V trimming: 4 bases; J trimming: 1 base; junction bases outside the gene matches: 8. Here the CDR3 reads CASSQGTSGRGASYNEQFF. The DNA for the CDR3 is TGCGCCAGCAGCCAAGGGACTAGCGGGAGGGGCGCGTCCTACAATGAGCAGTTCTTC.

The rearrangement uses TRBV4-1 and TRBJ2-3; 8 bases line up with TRBD2. CDR3 length: 13 amino acids. Germline V lookup: CDR1 MGHRA, CDR2 YSYEKL. J gave up 1 base and V 6 bases, and 0 bases lay outside the gene matches. The CDR3 coding sequence is TGCGCCAGCAGGACTAGCGGCACAGATACGCAGTATTTT. This translates into CASRTSGTDTQYF.

This clone was detected only a few times. V and J are TRBV5-1 and TRBJ1-5; 7 bases are shared with TRBD1. Unmatched junction bases numbered 4, after V lost 0 bases and J lost 4 bases. Per germline, CDR1 SGHRS and CDR2 YFSETQ. This CDR3 region has 15 residues. The CDR3 DNA sequence: TGCGCCAGCAGCTTGGGGGGGACAGAGAATCAGCCCCAGCATTTT. Encoded protein: CASSLGGTENQPQHF.

This clone was detected a few times. The V and J genes are TRBV5-1 and TRBJ1-1; D remains ambiguous. V lost 2 bases and J lost 1, with 12 bases in between. CDR3 length equals 15 residues. From germline, CDR1 is SGHRS and CDR2 YFSETQ. Here the CDR3 reads CASSFQSSPNTEAFF. Here the CDR3 DNA reads TGCGCCAGCAGCTTTCAGTCGTCCCCGAACACTGAAGCTTTCTTT.

This rearrangement joins TRBV6-1 to TRBJ1-3, with 7 bases matching TRBD1. J was trimmed by 3 bases and V by 6 bases; bases with no gene match: 5. The CDR3 has 14 amino acids. Germline V gene sequence: CDR1 MNHNS, CDR2 SASEGT. The CDR3 here is CASRRQGRGNTIYF. The CDR3 nucleotides read TGTGCCAGCAGAAGACAGGGCCGTGGAAACACCATATATTTT.

V gene TRBV5-1 combines with J gene TRBJ1-1; 7 nucleotides align to TRBD1. The junction had 15 bases not matched to a gene; V was cut back by 9 bases and J by 10 bases. In germline, CDR1 is SGHRS, CDR2 YFSETQ. The CDR3 sequence is 13 residues long. Here the CDR3 DNA reads TGCGCCACCCCCCGGGGGACAGACTGGGGAGCTTTCTTT. This sequence encodes CATPRGTDWGAFF. Based on the CDR3 plus reference TRBV5-1 and TRBJ1-1, the full variable domain is KAGVTQTPRYLIKTRGQQVTLSCSPISGHRSVSWYQQTPGQGLQFLFEYFSETQRNKGNFPGRFSGRQFSNSRSEMNVSTLELGDSALYLCATPRGTDWGAFFGQGTRLTVV.